The 12 T cell receptor beta chains given below trace back to one sample, sequenced in a study of T cell changes during pregnancy in multiple sclerosis. Sequencing was performed with immunoSEQ multiplex PCR; in TCRdb, only in-frame clones are kept and a portion is missing. The table records approximately 100,000 clones, approximately 94% of them present only once. The sequences come from peripheral blood, collected before pregnancy. The receptors derive from a female donor with multiple sclerosis, enrolled in a pregnancy study.

This chain uses TRBV30 with TRBJ2-1, with 7 bases that match TRBD1. The CDR3 is made up of 14 amino acids. J was trimmed by 7 bases and V by 2 bases; bases with no gene match: 8. Germline lookup yields CDR1 GTSNPN and CDR2 SVGIG (reference sequence). The CDR3 loop is CAWSWGQGENEQFF. CDR3 nucleotides: TGTGCCTGGAGTTGGGGTCAGGGGGAGAATGAGCAGTTCTTC.

The rearrangement uses TRBV5-4 and TRBJ2-1; 7 bases match TRBD2. V was pared by 0 bases and J by 7 bases, with 10 bases of the junction left unmatched. The CDR3 loop spans 16 amino acids. Germline-derived CDR1 and CDR2 are SGHNT and YYREEE (reference sequence). The CDR3 DNA sequence: TGTGCCAGCAGCTTGGGAGGAGGCGGGAGAGGGAATGAGCAGTTCTTC. It translates to CASSLGGGGRGNEQFF.

The V gene is TRBV5-1, the J gene TRBJ2-2; TRBD1 is a possible D gene (5 bases). The CDR3 has 15 amino acids. Germline assignment: CDR1 SGHRS and CDR2 YFSETQ. Trimming took 0 bases from V and 4 from J, leaving 10 bases between them. The CDR3 sequence: CASSLEWGATGELFF. Written as DNA, the CDR3 is TGCGCCAGCAGCTTGGAGTGGGGCGCCACCGGGGAGCTGTTTTTT. The complete variable domain, with remaining parts taken from reference TRBV5-1 and TRBJ2-2, reads KAGVTQTPRYLIKTRGQQVTLSCSPISGHRSVSWYQQTPGQGLQFLFEYFSETQRNKGNFPGRFSGRQFSNSRSEMNVSTLELGDSALYLCASSLEWGATGELFFGEGSRLTVL.

The CDR3 coding sequence is TGTGCCAGCAGCTTAATTGGCATAGAGGTCTACGAGCAGTACTTC. Translated, it gives CASSLIGIEVYEQYF. This rearrangement joins TRBV7-8 to TRBJ2-7; D uncertain. CDR1 is SGHVS and CDR2 is FQNEAQ in the germline V gene. This CDR3 has 15 amino acids. The V gene lost 2 bases and the J gene lost 3 bases, with 14 bases spanning the gap.

The chain uses TRBV5-6 and TRBJ1-2, with a tentative D call TRBD1 (5 bases). Trimming took 0 bases from V and 6 from J, leaving 9 bases between them. This CDR3 has 13 residues. Germline values: CDR1 SGHDT, CDR2 YYEEEE. The chain's CDR3 is CASSLVRANGYTF. CDR3 DNA: TGTGCCAGCAGCTTGGTCAGGGCTAATGGCTACACCTTC. Full variable domain (missing parts from reference TRBV5-6 and TRBJ1-2): DAGVTQSPTHLIKTRGQQVTLRCSPKSGHDTVSWYQQALGQGPQFIFQYYEEEERQRGNFPDRFSGHQFPNYSSELNVNALLLGDSALYLCASSLVRANGYTFGSGTRLTVV.

This clone was observed a single time. The genes are TRBV19 and TRBJ2-1; 9 bases are shared with TRBD1. The V segment lost 5 bases and the J segment 4 bases; nucleotides outside the gene matches: 6. Germline V gene data show CDR1 as LNHDA and CDR2 as SQIVND (reference sequence). The CDR3 covers 15 residues. CDR3 sequence reads: CASSPGTGQYNEQFF. The CDR3, as DNA: TGTGCCAGTAGTCCAGGGACAGGGCAGTACAATGAGCAGTTCTTC.

V gene TRBV7-3 combines with J gene TRBJ2-5; TRBD2 is a possible D gene (5 bases). Trimming shortened V by 0 bases and J by 7 bases, and 9 bases separated the two germline ends. The CDR3 has 13 residues. Looked up from germline, CDR1 is SGHTA and CDR2 is FQGTGA. In DNA form, the CDR3 reads TGTGCCAGCAGCTTAACGGTTCGGGGGACCCAGTACTTC. This encodes CASSLTVRGTQYF.

The chain carries TRBV5-4 and TRBJ2-7; D is perhaps TRBD2 (5 bases). Germline V lookup: CDR1 SGHNT, CDR2 YYREEE (reference sequence). V lost 5 bases and J 0 bases, leaving 12 bases between the germline ends. The CDR3 is 14 residues long. The CDR3 sequence is CASRSDLNSYEQYF. In nucleotides, the CDR3 is TGTGCCAGCAGATCGGACTTGAACTCCTACGAGCAGTACTTC.

The V call is TRBV30, the J call TRBJ1-2; 7 nucleotides line up with TRBD1. CDR3 length: 12 amino acids. In germline, CDR1 is GTSNPN, CDR2 SVGIG (reference sequence). The trim removed 5 bases at V and 1 base at J, leaving 1 base unmatched. DNA of the CDR3: TGTGCCTGGGGACAGGATAACTATGGCTACACCTTC. Its translation is CAWGQDNYGYTF.

This clone was detected only once. This sequence joins TRBV5-4 and TRBJ1-1; D is uncertain. CDR1 and CDR2 from the germline V gene are SGHNT and YYREEE (reference sequence). CDR3 length: 15 residues. V shed 0 bases and J shed 1 base, with 10 bases lying between them. CDR3 loop: CASSLVSRRNTEAFF. In DNA, the CDR3 is TGTGCCAGCAGCTTGGTTAGCAGAAGGAACACTGAAGCTTTCTTT. The variable domain in full, completed from reference TRBV5-4 and TRBJ1-1, reads ETGVTQSPTHLIKTRGQQVTLRCSSQSGHNTVSWYQQALGQGPQFIFQYYREEENGRGNFPPRFSGLQFPNYSSELNVNALELDDSALYLCASSLVSRRNTEAFFGQGTRLTVV.

The chain carries TRBV14 and TRBJ2-7, with 13 positions matching TRBD2. The CDR3 consists of 16 residues. Germline CDR1 is SGHDN and CDR2 is FVKESK. Losses at the gene ends were 5 bases for V and 3 bases for J; bases not matched to a gene: 7. CDR3 in DNA: TGTGCCAGCAGCGATCGGACTAGCGGGAGTCTCTACGAGCAGTACTTC. This codes for CASSDRTSGSLYEQYF.

To note about this clone: This same CDR3 is encoded by further DNA sequences in the sample. The rearrangement joins TRBV7-8 to TRBJ2-5; tentative D call: TRBD2 (6 bases). V lost 0 bases and J 5 bases, leaving 13 bases between the germline ends. Germline loops: CDR1 SGHVS, CDR2 FQNEAQ. This CDR3 comprises 15 residues. CDR3 bases: TGTGCCAGCAGCTTAGCTCGGGGACTCCAGGAGACCCAGTACTTC. Encoded protein: CASSLARGLQETQYF.